This TCR beta chain emerged from a study of blood T cells in healthy people across ages. Overall study results and limits: In long-lived donors, naive CD4+ cell counts and diversity exceeded those of aged donors.

Trimming at V came to 4 bases and at J to 8 bases, leaving 12 bases not matched to a gene. Germline CDR1 is SGHRS and CDR2 is YFSETQ. The CDR3 is 16 amino acids. A few counts support this clonotype. Its specificity is unknown. For the second PCR, which ran for about 6 to 11 cycles, a sample-barcoded 5' primer and a J-beta primer mix were used. Tags on each cDNA molecule came from a template-switch adaptor with 12 random nucleotides. A single record per CDR3 protein comes from TCRdb applying MiXCR to the 5' RACE reads. The sample records some 1 million distinct CDR3 sequences, around 43% being singletons.

This rearrangement joins TRBV5-1 to TRBJ2-4; 10 bases match TRBD1. This TCR derives from an older woman in good health. The sample comprised blood. CDR3 in amino acids: CASSVGDRGRAYIQYF. The CDR3 DNA follows: TGCGCCAGCAGCGTGGGCGACAGGGGGCGCGCGTACATTCAGTACTTC.